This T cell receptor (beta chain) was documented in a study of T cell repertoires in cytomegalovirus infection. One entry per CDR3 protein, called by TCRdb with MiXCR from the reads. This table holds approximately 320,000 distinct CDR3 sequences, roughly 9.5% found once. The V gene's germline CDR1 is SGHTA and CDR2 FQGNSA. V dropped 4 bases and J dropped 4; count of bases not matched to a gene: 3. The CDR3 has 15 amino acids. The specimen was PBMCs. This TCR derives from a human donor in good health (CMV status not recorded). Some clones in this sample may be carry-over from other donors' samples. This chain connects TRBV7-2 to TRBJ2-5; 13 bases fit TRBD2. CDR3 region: CASSWRLAGGETQYF. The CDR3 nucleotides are TGTGCCAGCAGCTGGCGACTAGCGGGGGGAGAGACCCAGTACTTC.